Below are 23 T cell receptor beta chains sequenced from a single sample in a study of radiotherapy plus CTLA-4 blockade in lung cancer. The assay was immunoSEQ multiplex PCR, and TCRdb's table has in-frame clones only and misses some. The sample consists of 120,000 or so clones, nearly 80% of them appearing once. Sequences were derived from peripheral blood, sampled from a patient treated with radiotherapy plus ipilimumab. The receptors stem from a human donor with non-small cell lung cancer who had a partial response to radiotherapy plus ipilimumab.

The V gene is TRBV5-5, the J gene TRBJ2-1; TRBD2 aligns across 7 bases. V shed 4 bases and J 8 bases; nucleotides not matched to a gene: 12. The germline CDR1 and CDR2 sequences are SGHKS and YYEKEE (reference sequence). The CDR3 loop spans 15 amino acids. Here the CDR3 reads CASSTGAAGVYEQFF. The DNA for the CDR3 is TGTGCCAGCAGCACCGGGGCCGCGGGAGTCTATGAGCAGTTCTTC.

The genes are TRBV7-2 and TRBJ2-3, with 7 bases that match TRBD1. J lost 6 bases, V lost 2 bases, and 5 bases had no gene match. The CDR3 has 14 residues. Germline values: CDR1 SGHTA, CDR2 FQGNSA. CDR3 amino acids: CASSLRRGYDTQYF. The CDR3, as DNA: TGTGCCAGCAGCTTACGCAGGGGGTATGATACGCAGTATTTT.

This clone was seen a few times. The V and J genes are TRBV9 and TRBJ2-3; TRBD2 matches 7 bases. V lost 0 bases to trimming and J lost 4 bases; unmatched junction nucleotides: 5. In germline, CDR1 is SGDLS, CDR2 YYNGEE. The CDR3 spans 15 residues. The DNA for the CDR3 is TGTGCCAGCAGCGTAGGCGGGAGAGGGCCAGATACGCAGTATTTT. Amino acids: CASSVGGRGPDTQYF.

The gene calls are TRBV27 and TRBJ1-1, with D possibly TRBD1 on 5 matching bases. Germline loops: CDR1 MNHEY, CDR2 SMNVEV (reference sequence). There are 16 residues in the CDR3. Trimming left V 2 bases short and J 4 bases short, with 17 bases between. This CDR3 reads CASSLRQGWGGTEAFF. CDR3 coding DNA: TGTGCCAGCAGTTTACGGCAGGGCTGGGGTGGCACTGAAGCTTTCTTT.

This chain uses TRBV2 with TRBJ1-5; D might be TRBD1 (5 bases). In germline, CDR1 is SNHLY, CDR2 FYNNEI. The CDR3 extends over 14 amino acids. Trimming shortened V by 4 bases and J by 2 bases, and 9 bases separated the two germline ends. Written as DNA, the CDR3 is TGTGCCAGCAGTGGCAGGGTCGGCAATCAGCCCCAGCATTTT. This codes for CASSGRVGNQPQHF.

The V gene is TRBV7-9, the J gene TRBJ1-4; the D gene is possibly TRBD1 (5 bases). Germline lookup yields CDR1 SEHNR and CDR2 FQNEAQ (reference sequence). Trimming left V 6 bases short and J 2 bases short, with 10 bases between. The CDR3 is made up of 14 amino acids. The CDR3 DNA reads TGTGCCAGCAGTGCGACAGCCACTAATGAAAAACTGTTTTTT. Amino acid sequence: CASSATATNEKLFF.

This clone was counted a single time. V gene TRBV5-4 combines with J gene TRBJ2-7; 7 bases map to TRBD1. CDR1 is SGHNT and CDR2 is YYREEE in the germline V gene (reference sequence). With 1 base clipped from V and 2 bases from J, the junction kept 6 bases outside the gene matches. The CDR3 spans 15 residues. The CDR3 sequence: CASSLFTGVTYEQYF. The CDR3 DNA reads as TGTGCCAGCAGCTTGTTCACAGGGGTAACCTACGAGCAGTACTTC.

This clone was picked up a small number of times. The chain employs TRBV27 and TRBJ1-4; D remains ambiguous. The CDR3 covers 13 residues. V gave up 3 bases and J gave up 4 bases, with 6 bases separating them. Germline V gene data show CDR1 as MNHEY and CDR2 as SMNVEV (reference sequence). CDR3 coding DNA: TGTGCCAGCAGTTTTTACGGTAATGAAAAACTGTTTTTT. Amino acids: CASSFYGNEKLFF.

The chain is built from TRBV5-8 and TRBJ2-1; D is perhaps TRBD1 (5 bases). This CDR3 is 12 amino acids long. The ends were cut back, 0 bases at V and 10 bases at J, with 8 bases in the middle. Germline values: CDR1 SGHTS, CDR2 YDEGEE. The CDR3 nucleotides are TGTGCCAGCAGCTTGGGGGCAGGGGAGCAGTTCTTC. It is translated as CASSLGAGEQFF.

The chain couples TRBV15 to TRBJ2-5, with 10 bases fitting TRBD2. The last part of the DNA fits TRBJ2-7 better; the J call may be wrong. This CDR3 comprises 15 residues. CDR1 and CDR2 from the germline V gene are LNHNV and YYDKDF (reference sequence). The CDR3: CATSRDRLAGAEQYF. CDR3 sequence (DNA): TGTGCCACCAGCAGAGATCGGCTAGCGGGAGCCGAGCAGTACTTC.

About this clone: One end of the junction fails to match germline, which may point to a read error. This chain links TRBV5-6 with TRBJ1-2; D unclear. Germline V gene sequence: CDR1 SGHDT, CDR2 YYEEEE. The CDR3 consists of 14 residues. The CDR3 nucleotides are TGTGCCAGCAGCTTGGGGAGGTCGTTGGGTGGCTACGCCTTC. It is translated as CASSLGRSLGGYAF.

The chain joins TRBV28 to TRBJ1-1; D not certain. There are 11 residues in the CDR3. V gave up 6 bases and J gave up 3 bases, with 5 bases separating them. Germline assignment: CDR1 MDHEN and CDR2 SYDVKM. CDR3 bases: TGTGCCAGCAGCCAATACACTGAAGCTTTCTTT. It encodes CASSQYTEAFF.

A few counts support this clone. The V gene is TRBV6-6, the J gene TRBJ2-7; TRBD2 is a possible D gene (6 bases). The V and J ends lost 5 bases and 1 base respectively, with 15 bases between them. This CDR3 has 15 residues. Germline V lookup: CDR1 MNHNY, CDR2 SVGAGI (reference sequence). In nucleotides, the CDR3 is TGTGCCAGCAGTGCCCGCGGGACGTCGTCCTACGAGCAGTACGTC. Its protein is CASSARGTSSYEQYV.

The rearrangement joins TRBV15 to TRBJ2-1; no firm D call. V lost 1 base and J 8 bases, leaving 6 bases between the germline ends. Per the germline V gene, CDR1 is LNHNV and CDR2 is YYDKDF (reference sequence). The CDR3 spans 12 residues. The CDR3, as DNA: TGTGCCACCAGCAGAGCTACGGATGAGCAGTTCTTC. Translated, it gives CATSRATDEQFF.

The chain links TRBV28 to TRBJ2-7; 7 bases are shared with TRBD1. Trimming cost V 3 bases and J 6 bases; bases outside gene matches: 11. The CDR3 extends over 15 amino acids. Germline lookup yields CDR1 MDHEN and CDR2 SYDVKM. This CDR3 reads CASSFPSTGSREQYF. The CDR3 DNA is TGTGCCAGCAGTTTCCCTTCGACAGGGAGTCGCGAGCAGTACTTC.

The J gene is TRBJ2-1, the V gene TRBV7-9; the D gene is possibly TRBD2 (5 bases). This CDR3 is 14 amino acids long. Germline values: CDR1 SEHNR, CDR2 FQNEAQ (reference sequence). Trimming shortened V by 1 base and J by 8 bases, and 12 bases separated the two germline ends. The CDR3 loop is CASSLVGRTDEQFF. CDR3 DNA: TGTGCCAGCAGCTTAGTAGGGAGAACCGATGAGCAGTTCTTC. The full variable domain, in which reference TRBV7-9 and TRBJ2-1 provide the parts outside the CDR3, is DTGVSQNPRHKITKRGQNVTFRCDPISEHNRLYWYRQTLGQGPEFLTYFQNEAQLEKSRLLSDRFSAERPKGSFSTLEIQRTEQGDSAMYLCASSLVGRTDEQFFGPGTRLTVL.

This chain uses TRBV10-2 with TRBJ1-6; 7 positions agree with TRBD1. V dropped 3 bases and J dropped 9; count of bases not matched to a gene: 11. The CDR3 length is 16 residues. Per germline, CDR1 WSHSY and CDR2 SAAADI. The CDR3, as DNA: TGCGCCAGCAGTGATCGGAGGAGGGGGCCGACTTCACCCCTCCACTTT. Protein product: CASSDRRRGPTSPLHF.

J is TRBJ1-1 and V is TRBV7-9; no clear D. From germline, CDR1 is SEHNR and CDR2 FQNEAQ (reference sequence). Trimming left V 2 bases short and J 1 base short, with 8 bases between. This CDR3 region has 14 residues. The CDR3, as DNA: TGTGCCAGCAGCTTAAGACGGGAGAACACTGAAGCTTTCTTT. It translates to CASSLRRENTEAFF.

The chain combines TRBV19 with TRBJ1-5; D remains ambiguous. V lost 1 base, J lost 0 bases, and 7 bases lay in between. The CDR3 loop spans 15 amino acids. Germline V gene sequence: CDR1 LNHDA, CDR2 SQIVND (reference sequence). CDR3 in amino acids: CASSIGLLSNQPQHF. Here the CDR3 DNA reads TGTGCCAGTAGTATAGGTCTCCTTAGCAATCAGCCCCAGCATTTT.

The genes are TRBV7-2 and TRBJ1-5; D may be TRBD1 (5 bases). The germline V gene has CDR1 SGHTA and CDR2 FQGNSA. Trimming cost V 3 bases and J 8 bases, with 14 bases left between them. The CDR3 consists of 14 residues. The CDR3 sequence is CASSFSGTGEPQHF. Written as DNA, the CDR3 is TGTGCCAGCAGCTTTTCCGGGACGGGGGAGCCCCAGCATTTT. Complete variable domain (other parts from reference TRBV7-2 and TRBJ1-5): GAGVSQSPSNKVTEKGKDVELRCDPISGHTALYWYRQSLGQGLEFLIYFQGNSAPDKSGLPSDRFSAERTGGSVSTLTIQRTQQEDSAVYLCASSFSGTGEPQHFGDGTRLSIL.

This clone was detected a few times. The chain carries TRBV7-8 and TRBJ2-1, with D possibly matching TRBD2 (5 bases). Germline V gene data show CDR1 as SGHVS and CDR2 as FQNEAQ. The ends were cut back, 5 bases at V and 4 bases at J, with 9 bases in the middle. The CDR3 runs to 13 residues. The CDR3 DNA reads TGTGCCAGCAGCCCCACTAGTTACAATGAGCAGTTCTTC. Its translation: CASSPTSYNEQFF.

This clone was counted only a few times. The chain combines TRBV28 with TRBJ2-2, with 15 bases fitting TRBD2. Per the germline V gene, CDR1 is MDHEN and CDR2 is SYDVKM. V was pared by 6 bases and J by 6 bases, with 8 bases of the junction left unmatched. CDR3 length: 17 amino acids. The CDR3 is CASSSPGLAGGAGELFF. DNA for the CDR3: TGTGCCAGCAGCTCCCCTGGACTAGCGGGAGGGGCCGGGGAGCTGTTTTTT.

The chain combines TRBV5-1 with TRBJ2-3, with D maybe TRBD1 (5 bases). Between the trimmed V and J ends, which lost 2 bases and 1 base, there was a span of 5 bases. Germline V gene sequence: CDR1 SGHRS, CDR2 YFSETQ. The CDR3 has 13 amino acids. The CDR3 region has the DNA TGCGCCAGCAGCTTACAGGGCACAGATACGCAGTATTTT. This translates into CASSLQGTDTQYF.